The present T cell receptor (beta chain) was sequenced within a study of T-cell reconstitution after alpha-beta-depleted transplantation in children. This clonotype occurred many times. Trimming took 2 bases from V and 7 from J, leaving 21 bases between them. Germline CDR1 reads DFQATT; CDR2 reads SNEGSKA (reference sequence). The CDR3 consists of 16 residues. Preparation of the TCRbeta library was carried out with unique molecular identifiers. MiXCR, applied by TCRdb to the PCR reads, yields one record per CDR3 protein. Among 490,000 or so distinct CDR3 sequences listed, under 15% were seen once. The source of this sequence is a human donor who donated a stem cell graft to a child with combined immunodeficiency. Sample: PBMCs from the stem cell graft donor, taken from the stem cell graft. The rearrangement links TRBV20-1 to TRBJ2-1, with D tentatively TRBD2 (5 bases). Here the CDR3 DNA reads TGCAGTGCTAGAAAATCGGCTAGCCTCACGAGAAATGAGCAGTTCTTC. It is translated as CSARKSASLTRNEQFF.